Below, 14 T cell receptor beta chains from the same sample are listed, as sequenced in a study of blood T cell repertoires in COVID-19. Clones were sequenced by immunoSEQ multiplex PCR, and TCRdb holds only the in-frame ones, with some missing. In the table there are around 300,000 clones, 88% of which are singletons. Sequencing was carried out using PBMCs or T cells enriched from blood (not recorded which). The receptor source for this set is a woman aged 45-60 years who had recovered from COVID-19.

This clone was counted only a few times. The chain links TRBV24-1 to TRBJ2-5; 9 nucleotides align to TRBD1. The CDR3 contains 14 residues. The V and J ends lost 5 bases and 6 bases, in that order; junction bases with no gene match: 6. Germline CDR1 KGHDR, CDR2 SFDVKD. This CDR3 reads CATSANHRGQTQYF. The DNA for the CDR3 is TGTGCCACCAGTGCTAATCACAGGGGGCAGACCCAGTACTTC.

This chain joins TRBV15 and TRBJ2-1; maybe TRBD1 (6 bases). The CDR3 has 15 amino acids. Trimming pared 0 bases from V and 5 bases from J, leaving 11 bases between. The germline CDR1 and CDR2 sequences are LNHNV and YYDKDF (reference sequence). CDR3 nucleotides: TGTGCCACCAGCAGAGATCTTACAGGGAACAATGAGCAGTTCTTC. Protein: CATSRDLTGNNEQFF.

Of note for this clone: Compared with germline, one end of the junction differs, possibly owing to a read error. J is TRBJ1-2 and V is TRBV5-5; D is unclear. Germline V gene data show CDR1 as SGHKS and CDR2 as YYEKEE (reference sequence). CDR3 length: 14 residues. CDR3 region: CASRLGGFNYGYTF. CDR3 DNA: TGTGCCAGCAGGTTGGGAGGATTCAACTATGGCTACACCTTC.

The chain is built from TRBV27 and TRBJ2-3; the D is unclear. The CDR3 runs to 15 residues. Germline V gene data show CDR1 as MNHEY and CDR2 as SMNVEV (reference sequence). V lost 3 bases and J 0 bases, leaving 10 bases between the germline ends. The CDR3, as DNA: TGTGCCAGCAGTTTTTTAGCCGCTAGCACAGATACGCAGTATTTT. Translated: CASSFLAASTDTQYF.

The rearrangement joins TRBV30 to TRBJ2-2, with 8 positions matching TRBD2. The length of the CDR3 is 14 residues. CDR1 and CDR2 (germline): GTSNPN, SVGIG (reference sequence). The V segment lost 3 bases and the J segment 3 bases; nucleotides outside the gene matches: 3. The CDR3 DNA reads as TGTGCCTGGAGACGGGAGGGCCACACCGGGGAGCTGTTTTTT. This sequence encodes CAWRREGHTGELFF. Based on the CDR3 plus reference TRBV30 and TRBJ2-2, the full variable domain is SQTIHQWPATLVQPVGSPLSLECTVEGTSNPNLYWYRQAAGRGLQLLFYSVGIGQISSEVPQNLSASRPQDRQFILSSKKLLLSDSGFYLCAWRREGHTGELFFGEGSRLTVL.

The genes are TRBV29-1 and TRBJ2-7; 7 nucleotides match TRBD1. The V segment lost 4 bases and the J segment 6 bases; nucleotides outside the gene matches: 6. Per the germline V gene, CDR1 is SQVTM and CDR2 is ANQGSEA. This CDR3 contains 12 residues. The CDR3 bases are TGCAGCGTTGTGCAGGGGGTAGGCGAGCAGTACTTC. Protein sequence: CSVVQGVGEQYF.

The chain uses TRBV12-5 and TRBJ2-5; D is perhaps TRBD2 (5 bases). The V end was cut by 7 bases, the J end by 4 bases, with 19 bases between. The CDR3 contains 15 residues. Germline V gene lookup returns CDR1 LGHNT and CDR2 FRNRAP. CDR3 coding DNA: TGTGCTAGTGCCGACTTCGGAGGTTCCCTAGAGACCCAGTACTTC. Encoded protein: CASADFGGSLETQYF.

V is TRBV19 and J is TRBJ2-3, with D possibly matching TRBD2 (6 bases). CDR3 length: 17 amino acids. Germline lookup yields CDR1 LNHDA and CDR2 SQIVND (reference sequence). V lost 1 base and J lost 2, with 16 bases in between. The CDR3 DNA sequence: TGTGCCAGTAGTATAGCCCATACTAGCTACTCCACAGATACGCAGTATTTT. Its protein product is CASSIAHTSYSTDTQYF.

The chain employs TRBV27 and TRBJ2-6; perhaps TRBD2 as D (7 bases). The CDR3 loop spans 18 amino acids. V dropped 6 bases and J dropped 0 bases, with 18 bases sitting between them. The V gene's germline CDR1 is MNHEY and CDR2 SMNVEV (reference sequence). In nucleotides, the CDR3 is TGTGCCAGCAGCTTACGAGGGGGGGGGCTCTCTGGGGCCAACGTCCTGACTTTC. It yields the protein CASSLRGGGLSGANVLTF.

The DNA of the CDR3 is TGTGCCAGCAGCTTATCCCAGGGGACGACCTACGAGCAGTACTTC. Translated: CASSLSQGTTYEQYF. The chain recombines TRBV7-2 with TRBJ2-7; the D gene is possibly TRBD1 (6 bases). Trimming removed 2 bases at V and 2 bases at J, with 13 bases between. This CDR3 has 15 residues. Germline V lookup: CDR1 SGHTA, CDR2 FQGNSA. The full variable domain, rest sourced from reference TRBV7-2 and TRBJ2-7, is GAGVSQSPSNKVTEKGKDVELRCDPISGHTALYWYRQSLGQGLEFLIYFQGNSAPDKSGLPSDRFSAERTGGSVSTLTIQRTQQEDSAVYLCASSLSQGTTYEQYFGPGTRLTVT.

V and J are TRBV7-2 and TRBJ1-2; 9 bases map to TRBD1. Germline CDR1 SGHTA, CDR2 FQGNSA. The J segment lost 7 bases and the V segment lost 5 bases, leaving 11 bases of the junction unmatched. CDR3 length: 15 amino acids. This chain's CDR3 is CASSPGTGKSVGYTF. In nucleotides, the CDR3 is TGTGCCAGCAGCCCCGGGACAGGGAAGAGTGTTGGCTACACCTTC.

The CDR3, as DNA: TGTGCCAGCAGTTATGAGCCACTGGAGACCCAGTACTTC. This codes for CASSYEPLETQYF. The chain is built from TRBV6-2 or TRBV6-3 and TRBJ2-5, with unresolved D. V was shortened by 3 bases and J by 5 bases, with 10 bases between the two germline ends. The germline V gene has CDR1 MNHEY and CDR2 SVGEGT. This CDR3 has 13 residues.

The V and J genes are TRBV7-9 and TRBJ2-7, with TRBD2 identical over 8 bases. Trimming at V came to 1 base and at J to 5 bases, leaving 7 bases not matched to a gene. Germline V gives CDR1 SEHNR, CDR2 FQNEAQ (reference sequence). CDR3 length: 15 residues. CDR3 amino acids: CASSLGGGGQHEQYF. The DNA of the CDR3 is TGTGCCAGCAGCTTAGGAGGCGGGGGGCAACACGAGCAGTACTTC.

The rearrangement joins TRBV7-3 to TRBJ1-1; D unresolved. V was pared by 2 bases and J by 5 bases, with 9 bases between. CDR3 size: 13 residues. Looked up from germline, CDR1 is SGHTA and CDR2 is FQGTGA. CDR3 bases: TGTGCCAGCAGCTTACCGGGGAAGACTGAAGCTTTCTTT. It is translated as CASSLPGKTEAFF. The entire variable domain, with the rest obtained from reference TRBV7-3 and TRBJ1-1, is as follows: GAGVSQTPSNKVTEKGKYVELRCDPISGHTALYWYRQSLGQGPEFLIYFQGTGAADDSGLPNDRFFAVRPEGSVSTLKIQRTERGDSAVYLCASSLPGKTEAFFGQGTRLTVV.